Here is one T cell receptor beta chain with its context. Antigen specificity is unknown. Unique molecular identifiers were incorporated during preparation of the TCRbeta library. A single record per CDR3 protein comes from TCRdb applying MiXCR to the PCR reads. The table shows a few hundred thousand distinct CDR3 sequences, with roughly a tenth occurring only once. In germline, CDR1 is MNHEY, CDR2 SMNVEV (reference sequence). The CDR3 consists of 16 residues. V gave up 3 bases and J gave up 1 base, with 13 bases separating them. The data were obtained in a study of T-cell reconstitution after alpha-beta-depleted transplantation in children. Study-level findings and limits: Surviving thymic progenitors and recipient T cells were the source of high TCRbeta diversity at day 60 in some patients. Newly generated T cells supplied most T-cell counts and diversity one year post-transplant. Expanded clones from the graft, numbering several hundred, reportedly supplied alpha-beta T cells about two months after transplant.

This chain connects TRBV27 to TRBJ1-5, with a possible D match to TRBD1 (6 bases). The origin of this receptor is a boy under two years old with acute myeloid leukemia, due to receive a stem cell transplant. The source material was PBMCs, sampled before TCRalphabeta/CD19-depleted stem cell transplant. The CDR3 spells CASSFPRGQSNQPQHF. The CDR3 DNA follows: TGTGCCAGCAGTTTTCCCCGAGGACAGAGCAATCAGCCCCAGCATTTT.